These 23 T cell receptor beta chains originate from one sample sequenced in a study of regulatory T cells in long-lasting Graves disease. Time point in this sample: newly diagnosed GD, antithyroid drugs for less than 3 months. The TCR library used RNA extracted from PBMCs. TCR beta libraries were built with iRepertoire HTBI primers and Arm-PCR of CDR3 regions. MiXCR, applied by TCRdb to the multiplex PCR reads, yields one record per CDR3 protein. The data contain 350,000 to 500,000 distinct CDR3 sequences, 12% to 15% of them singletons. This sample was shared with a second study, whose subject was T cells in Graves' hyperthyroidism and ophthalmopathy.

The sequencing used peripheral blood mononuclear cells (PBMCs), collected at new diagnosis, from a patient treated with antithyroid drugs. The origin of the receptors is a woman in her forties or fifties with Graves disease.

On this clonotype itself: Just one base apart from a much larger clone, this may be a read error. CDR3 protein: CVSSSRDRGPYEQYF. For the CDR3, the DNA is TGTGTCAGCAGTTCCCGGGACAGGGGACCCTACGAGCAGTACTTC. V is TRBV12-3 or TRBV12-4 and J is TRBJ2-3; TRBD1 matches at 10 bases. Judging by the DNA end, TRBJ2-7 fits better; the J call may be wrong. This CDR3 has 15 amino acids.

This clonotype was seen ten or more times. This chain uses TRBV12-3 or TRBV12-4 with TRBJ1-1, with 8 bases identical to TRBD1. The CDR3 is made up of 17 amino acids. The V segment lost 4 bases and the J segment 1 base; nucleotides outside the gene matches: 11. The CDR3 DNA follows: TGTGCCAGCAGTTCAACCTCTCCGGGACAGGAGAACACTGAAGCTTTCTTT. It yields the protein CASSSTSPGQENTEAFF.

This clonotype was found many times. The genes are TRBV10-3 and TRBJ2-6; unclear D gene. V was clipped by 4 bases and J by 3 bases, with 7 bases between them. The CDR3 sequence is 14 residues long. CDR1 ENHRY and CDR2 SYGVKD come from the germline V gene. The CDR3, as DNA: TGTGCCATCAGTGGTGGCGGTGGGGCCAACGTCCTGACTTTC. Translating it yields CAISGGGGANVLTF.

The V and J genes are TRBV24-1 and TRBJ2-2; either TRBD1 or TRBD2 may supply D (5 bases each). Trimming stripped 4 bases from V and 2 bases from J, with 13 bases between. The CDR3 runs to 16 residues. In germline, CDR1 is KGHDR, CDR2 SFDVKD. CDR3 amino acids: CATSDPTGANTGELFF. The DNA of the CDR3 is TGTGCCACCAGTGACCCGACCGGGGCAAACACCGGGGAGCTGTTTTTT.

This clonotype showed up many times. The chain recombines TRBV30 with TRBJ1-1, with TRBD1 matching 7 bases. The CDR3 runs to 15 residues. The V and J ends lost 2 bases and 3 bases, in that order; junction bases with no gene match: 9. The germline gives CDR1 GTSNPN, CDR2 SVGIG (reference sequence). CDR3: CAWSSITGVHTEAFF. The CDR3 DNA reads as TGTGCCTGGAGTTCCATAACAGGGGTACACACTGAAGCTTTCTTT.

In its sample, this clonotype was seen once. Mismatch with germline at one junction end may stem from a read error. This sequence joins TRBV20-1 and TRBJ2-1, with 9 bases lining up with TRBD2. Per germline, CDR1 DFQATT and CDR2 SNEGSKA (reference sequence). This CDR3 is built from 18 residues. CDR3 residues: CSARPPGLAIYSYDEQFF. The CDR3 DNA is TGCAGTGCTAGACCCCCAGGACTAGCGATTTACTCCTACGATGAGCAGTTCTTC.

The chain employs TRBV7-2 and TRBJ1-2; 9 bases line up with TRBD1. Per germline, CDR1 SGHTA and CDR2 FQGNSA. V dropped 4 bases and J dropped 4; count of bases not matched to a gene: 10. CDR3 length equals 16 residues. DNA for the CDR3: TGTGCCAGCAGCTCCGGGACAGGGAGGTACACCTATGGCTACACCTTC. Encoded protein: CASSSGTGRYTYGYTF.

As concerns this clonotype: Germline is not matched at one junction end, which may reflect a read error. The V call is TRBV6-1, the J call TRBJ1-4; 7 bases match TRBD1. Germline V gene sequence: CDR1 MNHNS, CDR2 SASEGT. The CDR3 runs to 18 residues. The DNA for the CDR3 is TGTGCCAGCAGTCGAAGCTCAGGGGGGATAGGAACTAGTGAAAAACTGTTTTTT. Protein: CASSRSSGGIGTSEKLFF.

The rearrangement joins TRBV10-3 to TRBJ2-2; 12 nucleotides align to TRBD1. CDR3 length: 19 amino acids. Germline V gives CDR1 ENHRY, CDR2 SYGVKD. The J segment lost 5 bases and the V segment lost 8 bases, leaving 18 bases of the junction unmatched. The CDR3 loop is CAIAESTRDRGRETGELFF. The CDR3 bases are TGTGCCATCGCCGAATCGACCCGGGACAGGGGGCGAGAAACCGGGGAGCTGTTTTTT.

The rearrangement uses TRBV7-9 and TRBJ2-7; 8 positions agree with TRBD1. The V segment lost 5 bases and the J segment 4 bases; nucleotides outside the gene matches: 7. The germline V gene encodes CDR1 SEHNR and CDR2 FQNEAQ (reference sequence). This CDR3 contains 14 residues. CDR3 region: CASSQAGTGYEQYF. The CDR3 DNA sequence: TGTGCCAGCAGCCAAGCCGGGACAGGATACGAGCAGTACTTC. The full variable domain, in which reference TRBV7-9 and TRBJ2-7 provide the parts outside the CDR3, is DTGVSQNPRHKITKRGQNVTFRCDPISEHNRLYWYRQTLGQGPEFLTYFQNEAQLEKSRLLSDRFSAERPKGSFSTLEIQRTEQGDSAMYLCASSQAGTGYEQYFGPGTRLTVT.

At least ten counts were recorded for this clonotype. J is TRBJ2-1 and V is TRBV7-9; no definite D call. CDR1 is SEHNR, CDR2 FQNEAQ, per germline (reference sequence). The CDR3 has 17 amino acids. V was shortened by 4 bases and J by 3 bases, with 19 bases between the two germline ends. In DNA, the CDR3 is TGTGCCAGCAGCTCCCTCATCCGGCCCTTGGGCTACAATGAGCAGTTCTTC. Protein product: CASSSLIRPLGYNEQFF.

The gene calls are TRBV5-4 and TRBJ2-2, with unresolved D. CDR1 is SGHNT and CDR2 is YYREEE in the germline V gene (reference sequence). The CDR3 sequence is 15 residues long. Trimming pared 5 bases from V and 0 bases from J, leaving 11 bases between. The CDR3 spells CASRAFGANTGELFF. The CDR3 DNA reads TGTGCCAGCAGGGCCTTCGGCGCGAACACCGGGGAGCTGTTTTTT.

The table lists this clonotype with many counts. This sequence joins TRBV20-1 and TRBJ1-1; the D is unclear. V was cut by 5 bases and J by 1 base, with 11 bases left in between. This CDR3 is built from 13 residues. Germline loops: CDR1 DFQATT, CDR2 SNEGSKA (reference sequence). CDR3 in amino acids: CSALPYTNTEAFF. The CDR3, as DNA: TGCAGTGCTCTCCCTTATACGAACACTGAAGCTTTCTTT.

This clonotype was counted at least ten times. The chain links TRBV6-5 to TRBJ2-5, with TRBD1 as a possible D gene (6 bases). V was trimmed by 4 bases and J by 2 bases, leaving 14 bases between them. The CDR3 totals 15 residues. Germline CDR1 reads MNHEY; CDR2 reads SVGAGI. CDR3: CASSFRSGQQETQYF. CDR3 in DNA: TGTGCCAGCAGTTTTCGGTCCGGACAGCAAGAGACCCAGTACTTC.

This clonotype was counted at least ten times. The V call is TRBV20-1, the J call TRBJ2-3, with TRBD2 matching over 12 bases. V lost 2 bases and J lost 6; bases outside the gene matches: 6. This CDR3 spans 15 amino acids. Germline lookup yields CDR1 DFQATT and CDR2 SNEGSKA (reference sequence). The CDR3 DNA reads TGCAGTGCTAGAAGACTAGCGGGAGTGAGGGATACGCAGTATTTT. It yields the protein CSARRLAGVRDTQYF.

The chain carries TRBV5-1 and TRBJ1-2; perhaps TRBD1 as D (6 bases). In germline, CDR1 is SGHRS, CDR2 YFSETQ. With 4 bases removed from V and 8 bases from J, the gap between germline ends came to 18 bases. CDR3 length: 14 residues. CDR3 sequence (DNA): TGCGCCAGCAGCCCCCCCGGTGGGGGCTACGGCTACACCTTC. It specifies CASSPPGGGYGYTF. The full variable domain, completed using reference TRBV5-1 and TRBJ1-2, is KAGVTQTPRYLIKTRGQQVTLSCSPISGHRSVSWYQQTPGQGLQFLFEYFSETQRNKGNFPGRFSGRQFSNSRSEMNVSTLELGDSALYLCASSPPGGGYGYTFGSGTRLTVV.

V usage is TRBV3-1 and J usage is TRBJ1-3, with 8 bases aligning to TRBD1. This CDR3 contains 17 residues. From germline, CDR1 is LGHDT and CDR2 YNNKEL (reference sequence). The V and J ends lost 2 bases and 0 bases, in that order; junction bases with no gene match: 6. The CDR3 DNA reads TGTGCCAGCAGCCAACTGGGACAGGCTTTCTCTGGAAACACCATATATTTT. This sequence encodes CASSQLGQAFSGNTIYF.

V is TRBV27 and J is TRBJ2-1, with TRBD2 identical over 12 bases. The V gene end was trimmed by 2 bases and the J gene end by 8 bases; junction bases not matched to a gene: 10. CDR1 and CDR2 from the germline V gene are MNHEY and SMNVEV (reference sequence). The CDR3 is 17 residues long. The CDR3 region has the DNA TGTGCCAGCAGTTTAGGGGCTAGCGGGAGGGTACGTTATGAGCAGTTCTTC. Protein sequence: CASSLGASGRVRYEQFF.

The chain couples TRBV7-3 to TRBJ2-3; no reliable D call. V was cut by 5 bases and J by 5 bases, with 17 bases left in between. CDR3 length equals 15 residues. CDR1 is SGHTA and CDR2 is FQGTGA in the germline V gene. CDR3 DNA sequence: TGTGCCAGCAGCCTCAACCCATCAACTGGAGATACGCAGTATTTT. Residues: CASSLNPSTGDTQYF.

This clonotype was seen only a few times. The chain has TRBV7-3 and TRBJ2-1, with D unresolved. Germline CDR1 and CDR2: SGHTA and FQGTGA. This CDR3 is built from 15 residues. Trimming shortened V by 5 bases and J by 0 bases, and 11 bases separated the two germline ends. DNA for the CDR3: TGTGCCAGCAGCCCCCGCAGAAGCTCCTACAATGAGCAGTTCTTC. Protein product: CASSPRRSSYNEQFF.

This clonotype has a handful of counts. CDR3 amino acids: CASSLWADRSYEQYF. The CDR3 DNA reads TGTGCCAGCAGTTTATGGGCAGACCGCTCCTACGAGCAGTACTTC. The chain combines TRBV27 with TRBJ2-7; no clear D gene. This CDR3 is built from 15 residues. Germline assignment: CDR1 MNHEY and CDR2 SMNVEV (reference sequence). V lost 1 base and J lost 0, with 10 bases in between.

The chain is built from TRBV16 and TRBJ1-6, with D maybe TRBD1 (6 bases). CDR1 is KGHSY, CDR2 FQNENV, per germline. Trimming shortened V by 3 bases and J by 10 bases, and 22 bases separated the two germline ends. The CDR3 runs 17 residues. Here the CDR3 DNA reads TGTGCCAGCAGCCACCATCCGGCCAGGGGACGGGGATCACCCCTCCACTTT. As protein: CASSHHPARGRGSPLHF. The full variable domain, rest sourced from reference TRBV16 and TRBJ1-6, is GEEVAQTPKHLVRGEGQKAKLYCAPIKGHSYVFWYQQVLKNEFKFLISFQNENVFDETGMPKERFSAKCLPNSPCSLEIQATKLEDSAVYFCASSHHPARGRGSPLHFGNGTRLTVT.

This clonotype was seen at least ten times. The genes are TRBV5-1 and TRBJ2-1; 9 bases fit TRBD2. The V gene's germline CDR1 is SGHRS and CDR2 YFSETQ. J lost 5 bases, V lost 3 bases, and 6 bases had no gene match. The CDR3 totals 15 residues. CDR3 amino acids: CASSSRLADNNEQFF. The CDR3 region has the DNA TGCGCCAGCAGCTCTCGACTAGCGGATAACAATGAGCAGTTCTTC. Drawing the rest from reference TRBV5-1 and TRBJ2-1, the complete variable domain is KAGVTQTPRYLIKTRGQQVTLSCSPISGHRSVSWYQQTPGQGLQFLFEYFSETQRNKGNFPGRFSGRQFSNSRSEMNVSTLELGDSALYLCASSSRLADNNEQFFGPGTRLTVL.